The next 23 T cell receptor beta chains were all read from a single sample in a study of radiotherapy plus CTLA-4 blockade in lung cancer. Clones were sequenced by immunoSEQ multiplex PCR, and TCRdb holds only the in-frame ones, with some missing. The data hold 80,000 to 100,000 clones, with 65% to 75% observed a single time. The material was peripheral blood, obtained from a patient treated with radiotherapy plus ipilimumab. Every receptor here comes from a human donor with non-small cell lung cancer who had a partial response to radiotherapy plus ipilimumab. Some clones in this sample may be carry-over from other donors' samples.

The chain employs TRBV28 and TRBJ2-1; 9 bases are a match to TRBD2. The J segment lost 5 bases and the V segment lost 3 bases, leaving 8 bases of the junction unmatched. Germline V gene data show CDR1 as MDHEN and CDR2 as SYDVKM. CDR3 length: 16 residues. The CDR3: CASSFRLAGGNNEQFF. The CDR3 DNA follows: TGTGCCAGCAGTTTCCGATTGGCGGGGGGGAACAATGAGCAGTTCTTC.

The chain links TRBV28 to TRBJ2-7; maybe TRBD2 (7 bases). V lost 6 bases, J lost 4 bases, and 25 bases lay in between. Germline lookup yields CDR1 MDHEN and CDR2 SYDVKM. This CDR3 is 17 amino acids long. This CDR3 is CASSSPIGGRSSYEQYF. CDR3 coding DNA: TGTGCCAGCAGCTCCCCCATCGGGGGGCGGTCAAGTTACGAGCAGTACTTC. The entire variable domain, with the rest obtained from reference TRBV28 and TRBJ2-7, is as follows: DVKVTQSSRYLVKRTGEKVFLECVQDMDHENMFWYRQDPGLGLRLIYFSYDVKMKEKGDIPEGYSVSREKKERFSLILESASTNQTSMYLCASSSPIGGRSSYEQYFGPGTRLTVT.

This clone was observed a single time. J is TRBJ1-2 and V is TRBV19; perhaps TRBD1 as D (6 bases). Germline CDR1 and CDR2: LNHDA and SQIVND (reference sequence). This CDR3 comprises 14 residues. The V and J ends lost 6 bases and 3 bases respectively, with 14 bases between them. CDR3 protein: CASSPITGHYGYTF. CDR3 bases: TGTGCCAGTAGCCCCATAACAGGGCACTATGGCTACACCTTC. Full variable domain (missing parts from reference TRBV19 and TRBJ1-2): DGGITQSPKYLFRKEGQNVTLSCEQNLNHDAMYWYRQDPGQGLRLIYYSQIVNDFQKGDIAEGYSVSREKKESFPLTVTSAQKNPTAFYLCASSPITGHYGYTFGSGTRLTVV.

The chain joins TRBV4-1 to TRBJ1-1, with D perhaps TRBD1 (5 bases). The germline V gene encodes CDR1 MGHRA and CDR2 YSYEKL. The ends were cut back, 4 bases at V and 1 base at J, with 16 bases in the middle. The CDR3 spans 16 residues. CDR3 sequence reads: CASSLSGQGRNTEAFF. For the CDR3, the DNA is TGCGCCAGCAGCCTATCAGGGCAGGGTAGGAACACTGAAGCTTTCTTT.

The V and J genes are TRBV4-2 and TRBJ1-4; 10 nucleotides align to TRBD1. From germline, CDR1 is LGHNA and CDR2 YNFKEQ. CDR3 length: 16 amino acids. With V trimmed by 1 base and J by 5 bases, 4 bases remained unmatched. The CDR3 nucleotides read TGTGCCAGCAGCCAAGCTCCGGGACAGGGGAATGAAAAACTGTTTTTT. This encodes CASSQAPGQGNEKLFF.

CDR3 in amino acids: CASSFASGTGTNSPLHF. The CDR3 DNA reads TGTGCCAGCAGCTTCGCCAGTGGGACAGGGACTAATTCACCCCTCCACTTT. This chain connects TRBV13 to TRBJ1-6; 9 bases are shared with TRBD1. V trimming: 3 bases; J trimming: 6 bases; junction bases outside the gene matches: 9. This CDR3 is 17 amino acids long. CDR1 is PRHDT and CDR2 is FYEKMQ in the germline V gene (reference sequence).

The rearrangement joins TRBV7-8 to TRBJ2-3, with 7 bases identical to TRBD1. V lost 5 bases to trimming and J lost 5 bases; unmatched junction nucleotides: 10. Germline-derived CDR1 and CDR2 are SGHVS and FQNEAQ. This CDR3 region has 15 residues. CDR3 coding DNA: TGTGCCAGCAGCCCCTCCAACCAGGGGGTAGATACGCAGTATTTT. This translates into CASSPSNQGVDTQYF.

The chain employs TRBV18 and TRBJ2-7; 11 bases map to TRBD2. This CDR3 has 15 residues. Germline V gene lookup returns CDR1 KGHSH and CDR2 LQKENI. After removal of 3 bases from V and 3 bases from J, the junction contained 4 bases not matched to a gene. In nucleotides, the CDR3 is TGTGCCAGCTCACCGGATCTAGCGGGAGGCTACGAGCAGTACTTC. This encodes CASSPDLAGGYEQYF. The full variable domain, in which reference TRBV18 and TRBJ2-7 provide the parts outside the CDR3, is NAGVMQNPRHLVRRRGQEARLRCSPMKGHSHVYWYRQLPEEGLKFMVYLQKENIIDESGMPKERFSAEFPKEGPSILRIQQVVRGDSAAYFCASSPDLAGGYEQYFGPGTRLTVT.

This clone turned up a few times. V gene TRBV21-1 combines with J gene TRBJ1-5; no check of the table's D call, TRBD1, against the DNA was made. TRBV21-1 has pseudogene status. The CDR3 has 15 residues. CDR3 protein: CASSPEQGDNQPQHF. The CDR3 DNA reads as TGTGCCAGCAGCCCTGAACAGGGAGACAATCAGCCCCAGCATTTT.

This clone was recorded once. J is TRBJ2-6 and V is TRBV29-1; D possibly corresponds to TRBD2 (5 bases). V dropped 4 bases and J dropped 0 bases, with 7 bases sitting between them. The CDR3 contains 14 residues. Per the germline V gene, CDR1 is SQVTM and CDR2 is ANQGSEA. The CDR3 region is CSVGGSSGANVLTF. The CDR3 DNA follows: TGCAGCGTTGGAGGGAGCTCTGGGGCCAACGTCCTGACTTTC. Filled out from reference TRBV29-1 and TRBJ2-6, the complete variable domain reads SAVISQKPSRDICQRGTSLTIQCQVDSQVTMMFWYRQQPGQSLTLIATANQGSEATYESGFVIDKFPISRPNLTFSTLTVSNMSPEDSSIYLCSVGGSSGANVLTFGAGSRLTVL.

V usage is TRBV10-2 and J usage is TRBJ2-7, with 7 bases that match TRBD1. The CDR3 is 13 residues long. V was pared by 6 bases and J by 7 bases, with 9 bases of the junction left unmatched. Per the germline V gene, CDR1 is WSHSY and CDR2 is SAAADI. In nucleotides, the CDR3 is TGCGCCAGCAGGGAAACAGGGGTGCCGGAGCAGTACTTC. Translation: CASRETGVPEQYF.

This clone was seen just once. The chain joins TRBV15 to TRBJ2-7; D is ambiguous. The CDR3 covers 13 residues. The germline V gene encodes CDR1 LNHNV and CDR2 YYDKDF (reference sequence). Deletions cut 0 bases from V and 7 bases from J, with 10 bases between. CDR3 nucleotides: TGTGCCACCAGCAGAGATCGCCGGTGGGAGCAGTACTTC. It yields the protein CATSRDRRWEQYF.

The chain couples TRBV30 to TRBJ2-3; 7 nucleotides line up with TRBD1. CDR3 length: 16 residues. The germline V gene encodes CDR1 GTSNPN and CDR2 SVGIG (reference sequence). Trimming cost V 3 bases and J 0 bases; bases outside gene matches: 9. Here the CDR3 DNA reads TGTGCCTGGAGCCCCCCCACAGGGGTGAGCACAGATACGCAGTATTTT. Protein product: CAWSPPTGVSTDTQYF.

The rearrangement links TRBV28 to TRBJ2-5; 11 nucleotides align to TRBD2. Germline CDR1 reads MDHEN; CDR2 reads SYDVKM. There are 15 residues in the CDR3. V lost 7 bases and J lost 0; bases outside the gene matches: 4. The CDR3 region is CASKTSGGYQETQYF. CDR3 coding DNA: TGTGCCAGCAAAACTAGCGGGGGTTACCAAGAGACCCAGTACTTC.

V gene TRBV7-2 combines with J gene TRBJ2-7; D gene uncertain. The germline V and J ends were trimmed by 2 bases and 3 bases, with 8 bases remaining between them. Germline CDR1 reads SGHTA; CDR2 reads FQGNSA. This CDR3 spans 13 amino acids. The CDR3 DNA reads TGTGCCAGCAGCTTATCCCACTTCTACGAGCAGTACTTC. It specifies CASSLSHFYEQYF.

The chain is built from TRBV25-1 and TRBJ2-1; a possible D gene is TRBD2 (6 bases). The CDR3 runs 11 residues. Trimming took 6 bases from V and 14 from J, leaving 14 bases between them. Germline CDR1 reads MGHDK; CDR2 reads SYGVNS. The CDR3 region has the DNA TGTGCCAGCAGGGGGGGACTGGGGGAGTTCTTC. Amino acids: CASRGGLGEFF.

CDR3 loop: CASSLGGQEKGYTF. For the CDR3, the DNA is TGTGCCAGCAGTTTAGGGGGACAGGAGAAGGGCTACACCTTC. The V gene is TRBV28, the J gene TRBJ1-2, with TRBD1 matching 8 bases. The trim removed 2 bases at V and 8 bases at J, leaving 7 bases unmatched. The germline V gene has CDR1 MDHEN and CDR2 SYDVKM. The CDR3 is 14 residues long.

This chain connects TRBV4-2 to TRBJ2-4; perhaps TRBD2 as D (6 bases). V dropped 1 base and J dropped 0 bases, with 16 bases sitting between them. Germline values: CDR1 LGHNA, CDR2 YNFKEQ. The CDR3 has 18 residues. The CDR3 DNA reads TGTGCCAGCAGCCAAGTGGCGGCTAGCGAACCAGCCAAAAACATTCAGTACTTC. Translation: CASSQVAASEPAKNIQYF.

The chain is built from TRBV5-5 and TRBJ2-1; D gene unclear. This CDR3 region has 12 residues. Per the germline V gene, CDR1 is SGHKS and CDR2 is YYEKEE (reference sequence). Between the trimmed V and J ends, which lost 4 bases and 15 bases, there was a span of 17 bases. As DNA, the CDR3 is TGTGCCAGCAGCCCCATTCTATCCTCGGGGTTCTTC. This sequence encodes CASSPILSSGFF.

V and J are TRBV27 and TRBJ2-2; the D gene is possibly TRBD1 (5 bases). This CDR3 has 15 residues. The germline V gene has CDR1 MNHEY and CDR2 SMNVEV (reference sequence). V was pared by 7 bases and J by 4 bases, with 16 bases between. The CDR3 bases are TGTGCCAGCACTCGAGAGCAGGGAATCACCGGGGAGCTGTTTTTT. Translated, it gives CASTREQGITGELFF.

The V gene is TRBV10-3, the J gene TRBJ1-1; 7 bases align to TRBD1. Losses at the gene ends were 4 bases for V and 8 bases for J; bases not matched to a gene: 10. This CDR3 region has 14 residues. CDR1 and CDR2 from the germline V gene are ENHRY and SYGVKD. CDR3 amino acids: CAISGSGGLREAFF. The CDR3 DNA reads TGTGCCATCAGTGGGTCAGGGGGTTTAAGGGAAGCTTTCTTT.

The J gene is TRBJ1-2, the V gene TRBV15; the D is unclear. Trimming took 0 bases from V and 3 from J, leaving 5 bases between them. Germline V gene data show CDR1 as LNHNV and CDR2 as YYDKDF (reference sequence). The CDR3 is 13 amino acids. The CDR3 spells CATSRDRYYGYTF. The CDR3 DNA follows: TGTGCCACCAGCAGAGATCGGTACTATGGCTACACCTTC. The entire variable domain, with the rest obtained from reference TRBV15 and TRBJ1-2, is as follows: DAMVIQNPRYQVTQFGKPVTLSCSQTLNHNVMYWYQQKSSQAPKLLFHYYDKDFNNEADTPDNFQSRRPNTSFCFLDIRSPGLGDTAMYLCATSRDRYYGYTFGSGTRLTVV.

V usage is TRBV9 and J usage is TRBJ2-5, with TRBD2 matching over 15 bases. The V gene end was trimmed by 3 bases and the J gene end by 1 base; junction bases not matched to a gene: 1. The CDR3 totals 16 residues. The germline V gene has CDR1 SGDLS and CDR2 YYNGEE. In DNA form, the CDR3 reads TGTGCCAGCAGCGGGGGACTAGCGGGAGGCCAAGAGACCCAGTACTTC. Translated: CASSGGLAGGQETQYF.